This record looks at one T cell receptor beta chain sequence and its context. The authors' processing: Nucleated cell counts were estimated from reference gene primer amplification. The repertoire was sequenced with immunoSEQ multiplex PCR; TCRdb's copy has only in-frame clones and lacks some. V and J calls and clone size follow that table, whereas D and trimming were derived from the DNA. The data show 200,000 or so clones, roughly 80% seen once. This sample stems from a study of blood T cell repertoires in COVID-19. Overall study: Specimens from acute and convalescent COVID-19 originated in the United States, Italy and Spain. T cells, B-cell-depleted T cells, or PBMCs supplied cDNA or gDNA.

The sequence was obtained from a man aged 60 to 69 with active or convalescent COVID-19. Sequenced: peripheral blood.

The CDR3, as DNA: TGTGCCAGCAGTTCTGTTGACAGGGGCACCTACGAGCAGTACTTC. This gives the protein CASSSVDRGTYEQYF. The J gene is TRBJ2-7, the V gene TRBV28; 8 bases map to TRBD1. The V and J ends lost 4 bases and 2 bases, in that order; junction bases with no gene match: 7. This CDR3 is built from 15 residues. Germline values: CDR1 MDHEN, CDR2 SYDVKM.